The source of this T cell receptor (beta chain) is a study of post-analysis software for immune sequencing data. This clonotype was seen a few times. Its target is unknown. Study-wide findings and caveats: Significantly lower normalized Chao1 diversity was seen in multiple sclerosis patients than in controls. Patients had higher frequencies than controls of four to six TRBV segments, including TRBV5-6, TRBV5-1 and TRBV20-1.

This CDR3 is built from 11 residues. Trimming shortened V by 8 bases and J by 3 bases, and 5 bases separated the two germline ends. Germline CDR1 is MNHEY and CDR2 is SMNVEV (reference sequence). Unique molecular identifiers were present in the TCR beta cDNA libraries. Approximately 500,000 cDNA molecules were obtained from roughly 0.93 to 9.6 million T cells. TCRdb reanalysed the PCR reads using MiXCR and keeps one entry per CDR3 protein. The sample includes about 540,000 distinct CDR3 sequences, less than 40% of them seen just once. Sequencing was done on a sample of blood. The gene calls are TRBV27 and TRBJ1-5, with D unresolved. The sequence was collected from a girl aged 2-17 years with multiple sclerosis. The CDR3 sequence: CASGYNQPQHF. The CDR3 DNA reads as TGTGCCAGCGGATACAATCAGCCCCAGCATTTT.